Shown below are 7 T cell receptor beta chains from a single sample sequenced in a study of T cells in women clearing cervical HPV infection (dated by TCRdb to the late 2010s). Libraries were made using the immunoSEQ multiplex PCR assay. As stored in TCRdb, this immuneACCESS dataset retains in-frame rearrangements with V and J assigned. A fraction of the clones does not appear; measured against another copy, unresolved V genes explain less than half of the discrepancy, and the remainder lacks a known reason. The sample has about 16,000 clones on record. Roughly 7.9% of the sample goes to the ten largest clones. The source material was blood buffy coat. These TCRs come from a woman aged 18 to 75 with a cervical HPV16 infection that either progressed to CIN3+ or cleared (not recorded which).

For this clone: The sequence runs out 3 residues before the end of the CDR3; the remainder is reconstructed from the germline J gene. V and J are TRBV2 and TRBJ1-2; D is perhaps TRBD1 (6 bases). In germline, CDR1 is SNHLY, CDR2 FYNNEI. This CDR3 is built from 14 residues. The covered CDR3 bases are TGTGCCAGCAGAGAGGCCCTGGGGGCGGTGGGC. Protein product: CASREALGAVG. The CDR3, in full, reads CASREALGAVGYTF.

As regards this clone: The CDR3 end lies 3 residues beyond the end of the read and is filled in from the germline J gene. The chain employs TRBV7-9 and TRBJ1-1, with 9 bases fitting TRBD1. From germline, CDR1 is SEHNR and CDR2 FQNEAQ (reference sequence). This CDR3 contains 13 residues. With V trimmed by 5 bases and J by 7 bases, 5 bases remained unmatched. The CDR3 DNA, read in part, is TGTGCCAGCAGCACAGGGGGCGGGGGTGAA. This sequence encodes CASSTGGGGE. The entire CDR3 protein reads CASSTGGGGEAFF.

Remarks on this clone: The read ends 3 residues shy of where the CDR3 ends; the end is completed using the germline J gene. The chain links TRBV2 to TRBJ2-7; no clear D. Germline lookup yields CDR1 SNHLY and CDR2 FYNNEI. The V end was cut by 2 bases, the J end by 4 bases, with 6 bases between. The CDR3 length is 12 residues. The CDR3 protein is CASSESVYEQYF. The sequenced part of the CDR3 DNA is TGTGCCAGCAGTGAATCCGTTTACGAG.

In the case of this clone: Read data end 3 residues before the CDR3 end; the end is taken from the germline J gene. The chain combines TRBV5-1 with TRBJ2-3; 8 bases fit TRBD2. The CDR3 is made up of 17 amino acids. The ends lost 4 bases at V and 1 base at J; junction bases unmatched: 11. In germline, CDR1 is SGHRS, CDR2 YFSETQ. The covered CDR3 bases are TGCGCCAGCAGCCCCGGGGGGGGGCCGTCCGGCACAGATACG. Protein sequence: CASSPGGGPSGTDT. The full CDR3 reads CASSPGGGPSGTDTQYF.

Note on this clone: The read comes to an end 3 residues before the CDR3 does, leaving the germline J gene to fill in the end. J is TRBJ1-6 and V is TRBV7-9, with a tentative D call TRBD1 (5 bases). This CDR3 has 12 amino acids. Germline V gives CDR1 SEHNR, CDR2 FQNEAQ (reference sequence). The CDR3 reads CASSLGGLPLHF. CDR3 DNA (partial): TGTGCCAGCAGCTTGGGGGGGTTGCCC.

In the case of this clone: The missing CDR3 end, 3 residues past where the read stops, is filled in from the germline J gene. The chain employs TRBV7-6 and TRBJ2-2, with D possibly TRBD2 on 6 matching bases. The CDR3 runs 16 residues. Germline-derived CDR1 and CDR2 are SGHVS and FNYEAQ. V was pared by 5 bases and J by 0 bases, with 13 bases between. CDR3 DNA, as far as it was read: TGTGCCAGCAGCCCCTTCGGCGGGACGAACACCGGGGAG. Translation: CASSPFGGTNTGE. The complete CDR3 protein is CASSPFGGTNTGELFF.

This CDR3 reads CASSLTGGSSTDTQYF. CDR3 DNA (partial): TGCGCCAGCAGCCTGACGGGGGGGTCTAGCACAGATACG. V gene TRBV5-1 combines with J gene TRBJ2-3; 8 positions agree with TRBD2. The read ends 3 residues early relative to the CDR3; the germline J gene fills the gap. V was clipped by 4 bases and J by 0 bases; unmatched bases: 7. The CDR3 consists of 16 residues. Germline V gene sequence: CDR1 SGHRS, CDR2 YFSETQ.